At least ten counts were recorded for the clone carrying this TCR beta chain. This sample was included in a study of T cells of healthy individuals. TCRdb processed the 5' RACE reads anew with MiXCR; each CDR3 protein has one entry. Here the sample spans about 82,000 distinct CDR3 sequences, approximately 5.4% being singletons. This CDR3 contains 16 residues. Germline V lookup: CDR1 KGHDR, CDR2 SFDVKD. Trimming removed 4 bases from V and 3 bases from J, with 16 bases in between. This chain joins TRBV24-1 and TRBJ2-3; D may correspond to TRBD1 or TRBD2 (6 bases each). The TCR sequence derives from a female donor in good health. In DNA, the CDR3 is TGTGCCACCAGTGACCGGGGGACATTGGGGACAGATACGCAGTATTTT. This translates into CATSDRGTLGTDTQYF.